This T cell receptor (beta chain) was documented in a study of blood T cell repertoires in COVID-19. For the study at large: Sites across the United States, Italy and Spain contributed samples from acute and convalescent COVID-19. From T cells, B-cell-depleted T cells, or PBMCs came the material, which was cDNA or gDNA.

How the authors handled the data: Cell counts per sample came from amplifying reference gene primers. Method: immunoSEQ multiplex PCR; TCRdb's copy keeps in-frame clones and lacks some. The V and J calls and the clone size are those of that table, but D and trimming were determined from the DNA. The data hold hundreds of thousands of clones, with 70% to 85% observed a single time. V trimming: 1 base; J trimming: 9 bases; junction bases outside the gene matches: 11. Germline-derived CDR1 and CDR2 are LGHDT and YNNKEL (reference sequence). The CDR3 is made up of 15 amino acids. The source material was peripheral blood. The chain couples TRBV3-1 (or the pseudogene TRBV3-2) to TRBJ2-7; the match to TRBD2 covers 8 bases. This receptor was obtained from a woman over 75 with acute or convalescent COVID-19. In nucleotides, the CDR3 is TGTGCCAGCAGCCAAGTGGTTCGGGGGGGTAAAGGGCAGTACTTC. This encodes CASSQVVRGGKGQYF.